The present entry profiles one TCR beta chain with its context. Its antigen is unknown. Base qualities are not at hand, and no much larger clone is one base apart. In total, approximately 700 healthy bone marrow donors made up the cohort. At the time of sampling, all cohort members were nominally healthy, though unrecorded immune exposures were likely present. The donor was CMV seropositive and belonged to the group of a few hundred seropositive cohort members. Each donor provided a peripheral blood sample, and peripheral blood mononuclear cells were used for TCR beta sequencing. The Qiagen DNeasy Blood Extraction Kit was used to extract genomic DNA from the blood cell samples. This entry is derived from a study of cytomegalovirus exposure and HLA in healthy donors (dated by TCRdb to the late 2010s). With regard to the full study: In an earlier analysis of fewer than 750 of the donors, roughly 300 Gb of sequence data and 120 million or so unique TCR beta sequences from about 179 million T cells were reported. An early release that covered about 600 HLA-typed donors contained about 290 gigabases of sequencing data and about 93 million unique TCR sequences. Among the roughly 430 genotyped donors, 81% belonged to the genetic ancestry cluster associated with self-reported Caucasian donors. The study was designed to test whether signatures of past pathogen exposure could be identified by cataloging public T cell receptors. The T cell repertoires of 666 subjects were profiled by immunosequencing and related to cytomegalovirus serostatus. Along with the roughly 700-subject first cohort, a separate validation cohort of over a hundred different subjects was used. To predict cytomegalovirus infection status, the study combined high-throughput TCR immunosequencing, statistical association of individual TCRs with disease status, and machine learning. In a later analysis, previously published TCR beta repertoires from fewer than 750 donors were re-analyzed and high-resolution HLA genotyping was added so that TCR occurrence patterns could be studied. The later analysis used no new phenotypic data to find candidate immune exposures, relying instead on TCR beta sequences and their occurrence across donors. In an earlier analysis of 587 of the donors, high-throughput TCR beta sequencing was used to judge whether each TCR beta V gene segment behaved as functional or pseudogenic. Donor age, sex, ethnicity and CMV serostatus were collected together with the repertoire data. In a later genetic analysis, genome-wide SNP genotypes for about three fifths of the 666 donors were used, and that subset was treated as a discovery cohort. Every repertoire in the discovery cohort had been generated on one and the same sequencing platform. Both class I and class II loci were covered by HLA typing, at four-digit resolution. Typing coverage differed by locus: A, B, C, DRB1 and DQB1 were typed in about 620-630 donors, DQA1 in 522, DPA1 in 606, and DPB1 in roughly 450. Four to six DR-DQ haplotypes were handled as single units for association and clustering, since linkage in the cohort was strong. Across some 400 genotyped donors of the cohort, an average of about 240,000 unique TCR beta nucleotide sequences per donor were sequenced, and 15% to 20% of those sequences were non-productive.

Library preparation employed the immunoSEQ multiplex PCR assay. The multiplex PCR relied on a mix of 60 forward primers for TCR Vbeta segments and 13 reverse primers for TCR Jbeta segments. The CDR3 region of rearranged TCR beta genes was amplified from genomic DNA with a multiplex PCR assay. The amplified TCR beta libraries were sequenced on the Illumina HiSeq System as 87-base-pair reads. For the original study's pipeline: Across the 670 or so repertoires, a later analysis counted about 81 million unique TCR beta chains, around 11 million of which were shared by at least two donors. A nearest-neighbor algorithm error-corrected the raw reads and collapsed the reads into unique sequences, merging closely related sequences to remove PCR and sequencing errors. V, D and J gene segments were assigned by aligning CDR3 sequences to IMGT reference sequences. Each retained sequence needed at least a six-nucleotide match to both a V gene segment and a J gene segment. A rearrangement counted as productive if the CDR3 had no stop codons and remained in frame with V and J, and every other rearrangement counted as non-productive. CDR3 was defined by IMGT convention, running from the second conserved V-encoded cysteine to the conserved J-encoded phenylalanine. In an earlier analysis of 587 of the donors, sequences lacking an unambiguous match to a single V gene segment were excluded. An earlier analysis of fewer than 750 of the donors called V segments functional above 56.7% productive rearrangements and segregating when the between-donor standard deviation exceeded 5%. A statistical classification framework was built to diagnose cytomegalovirus status from the catalog of TCR beta chain sequences. In a later analysis, TCR nucleotide sequences were compared against IMGT/GENE-DB human TR gene sequences so that V and J genes could be assigned. A later analysis assigned CDR3 sequences and most-parsimonious VDJ recombination scenarios with the TCRdist pipeline. In a later analysis, each TCR beta chain was defined by its CDR3 amino acid sequence together with its V-gene family, and reads lacking a unique V-gene family were excluded. To address suspected cross-contamination and a sequencing artifact, a later analysis removed approximately 600 highly shared, low-generation-probability nucleotide sequences. In a later analysis, a clonal expansion index was calculated for each public chain from normalized within-repertoire ranks of inferred template counts. Generation probabilities in a later analysis came from a VDJ recombination model fitted to out-of-frame rearrangements, and those results were checked against IGoR. In a later analysis, TCR-TCR, TCR-HLA and TCR-CMV co-occurrence was scored with hypergeometric tests, and a repertoire-size bias correction was applied to TCR pairs. A later analysis estimated false discovery rates by permuting HLA or CMV assignments 20 times. A later analysis grouped co-occurring TCRs with DBSCAN, adding TCRdist sequence similarity when clustering within HLA-allele-positive subsets. Repertoires with fewer than 30,000 or more than 120,000 public chains were left out of co-occurrence clustering, as were a handful of repertoires with anomalous nucleotide sharing. Entries here come from immuneACCESS through TCRdb and include only in-frame sequences with V and J called. Some clones fail to appear in such tables; in the studies checked, an unresolved V gene covers under half of the shortfall, and the cause of the remainder is unknown. V and J calls plus clone size are reproduced from that table; the DNA served to infer D and trimming. Counted in this sample were 95,000 to 150,000 clones; over 8.5% of them appeared once. The ten largest clones capture approximately 6.6% of the sample.

Here is what the overall study found, with its caveats: According to a later analysis, most CMV-associated TCR beta chains appeared to be HLA-restricted, and the HLA associations seemed to be driven largely by CMV exposure. The classifier was reported to diagnose cytomegalovirus status with high specificity and sensitivity in both the original and validation cohorts. Presence/absence analyses assumed roughly uniform sequencing depth across donors, an assumption that may not hold. A further reported finding was that TCR beta sequences accurately predicted the HLA-A and HLA-B alleles for most subjects in the first cohort. Correlated functional status among segregating V segments might be attributable to linkage disequilibrium, but an unknown experimental factor could not be ruled out. In vitro tests confirmed that a few of the cytomegalovirus-associated TCR beta chains recognize cytomegalovirus antigens. In this cohort, only TCR beta chains were sequenced, and detectable features were limited by the absence of alpha or paired-chain data. In a later genetic analysis, fewer N-insertions in productive TCRs were reported among donors in an Asian-associated ancestry cluster than the roughly 700-donor mean. Approximately 18 rarely observed V segments, including chromosome 9 orphons, were excluded from the earlier analysis of approximately 600 of the donors because counts were too low. Some IMGT-functional V segments, including TRBV6-2 and TRBV6-3, could not be distinguished by the 87-base-pair reads and were therefore excluded. In a later analysis, TCR association rates were found to vary across HLA loci, with the most associated TCRs seen for DRB1 alleles and the fewest for HLA-C alleles. HLA typing was unavailable for some donors at each locus, so association tests used only the typed subset. The only immune exposure information available for the cohort was CMV serostatus. V-gene and J-gene trimming of TCR beta chains was associated with a missense DCLRE1C variant in a later genetic analysis, and the association was replicated in an independent cohort. A group of highly shared sequence variants was considered likely to be a technical artifact of the sequencing pipeline. The authors suggested that the approach could potentially be extended to other disease states and immunological phenotypes. An earlier analysis of around 500 of the donors showed that most TCR beta V segments appeared in productive rearrangements either about 87% or about 30% of the time, which broadly matched IMGT annotations. In a later analysis, HLA-associated TCR beta chains were found to be more clonally expanded and to have lower generation probabilities than equally common non-associated chains. At a false discovery rate of 0.05, a later analysis linked 15,000 to 20,000 TCR beta sequences to specific HLA alleles. Most TCR sequences were observed very rarely across donors, whereas some public TCRs were present in many individuals. According to a later analysis, parvovirus B19, influenza, CMV and Epstein-Barr virus appeared linked to several top co-occurrence clusters. Assigning TCR associations to individual alleles was difficult when HLA alleles, especially DR and DQ, strongly co-occurred. In the study, roughly 160 TCR beta chains were listed as associated with cytomegalovirus.

In the germline V gene, CDR1 corresponds to SGHRS and CDR2 to YFSETQ. The CDR3 covers 17 residues, taking in both the cysteine and the phenylalanine. Only CDR3 DNA remains: 51 bases, in frame from the first base. Here V drops 4 bases and J drops 4 bases, and the junction holds 14 bases not matched to any gene. Sequenced: PBMCs. The TCR was taken from a woman aged 40 to 50 in good health and CMV-seropositive. The chain uses TRBV5-1 and TRBJ1-2, with 9 junctional bases fitting TRBD1. CDR3 reads: CASSRGQGAQIGYGYTF. The DNA sequence is as follows: TGCGCCAGCAGCCGGGGACAGGGCGCCCAGATTGGCTATGGCTACACCTTC.